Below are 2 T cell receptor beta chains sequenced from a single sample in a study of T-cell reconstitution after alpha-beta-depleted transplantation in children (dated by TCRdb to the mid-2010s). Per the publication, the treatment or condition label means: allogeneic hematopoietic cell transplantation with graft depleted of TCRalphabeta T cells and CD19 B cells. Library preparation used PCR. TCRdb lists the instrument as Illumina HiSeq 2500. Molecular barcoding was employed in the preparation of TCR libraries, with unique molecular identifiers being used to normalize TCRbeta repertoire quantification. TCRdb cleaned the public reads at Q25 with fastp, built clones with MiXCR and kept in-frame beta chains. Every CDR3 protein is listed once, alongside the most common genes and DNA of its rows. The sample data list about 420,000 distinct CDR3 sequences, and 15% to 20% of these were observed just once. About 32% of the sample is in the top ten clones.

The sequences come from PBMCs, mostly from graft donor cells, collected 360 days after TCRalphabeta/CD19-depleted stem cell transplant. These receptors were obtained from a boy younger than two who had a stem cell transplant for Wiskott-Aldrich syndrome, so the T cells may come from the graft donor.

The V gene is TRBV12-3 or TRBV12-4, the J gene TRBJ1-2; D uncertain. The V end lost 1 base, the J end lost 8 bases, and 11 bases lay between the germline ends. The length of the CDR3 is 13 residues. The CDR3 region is CASSLGGGIGYTF. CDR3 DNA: TGTGCCAGCAGTTTAGGGGGAGGGATCGGCTACACCTTC.

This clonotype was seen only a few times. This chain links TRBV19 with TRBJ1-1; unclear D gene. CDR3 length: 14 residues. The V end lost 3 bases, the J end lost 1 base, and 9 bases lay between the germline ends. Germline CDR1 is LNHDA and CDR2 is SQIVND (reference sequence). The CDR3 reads CASSIKRANTEAFF. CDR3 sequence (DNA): TGTGCCAGTAGTATTAAGAGGGCGAACACTGAAGCTTTCTTT.